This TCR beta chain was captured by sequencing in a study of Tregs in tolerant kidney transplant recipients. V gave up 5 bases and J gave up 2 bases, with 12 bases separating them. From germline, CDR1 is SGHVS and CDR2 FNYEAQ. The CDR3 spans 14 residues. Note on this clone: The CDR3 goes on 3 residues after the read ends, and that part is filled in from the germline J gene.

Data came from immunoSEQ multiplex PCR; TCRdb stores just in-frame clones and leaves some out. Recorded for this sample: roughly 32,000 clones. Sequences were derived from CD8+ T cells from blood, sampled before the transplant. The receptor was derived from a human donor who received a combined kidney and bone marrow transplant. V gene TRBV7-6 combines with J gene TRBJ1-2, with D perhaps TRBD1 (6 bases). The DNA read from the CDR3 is TGTGCCAGCAGCGCCAGGGGTGCGAACTATGGC. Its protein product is CASSARGANYG. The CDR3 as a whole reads CASSARGANYGYTF.